The rows below give T cell receptor beta chains drawn from one sample of a study of graft-versus-host responses after intestinal transplantation. Generated by immunoSEQ multiplex PCR, the TCRdb table keeps only in-frame clones and is missing some. Seen here are more than 80,000 clones, around 90% observed once, and the top ten hold 0.3% to 0.4%. The antigens these receptors bind are not known. The sequencing used unstimulated CD4+ T cells sorted from spleen or lymph node cells, collected before intestinal transplant. These TCRs come from a human donor who received an intestinal transplant. CDR3s include the opening cysteine and the closing phenylalanine or tryptophan. A D gene is named only where the DNA matches it firmly. Not all rows give a size; the values are once, few, many and, for expanded clones, a class.

len | d_gene | j_gene | abundance | v_gene | CDR3nt | CDR3aa
16 | TRBD2 | TRBJ2-7 | - | TRBV5-1 | TGCGCCAGCAGCTTGGAGCTAGCGGGGGCCTGGGACGAGCAGTACTTC | CASSLELAGAWDEQYF
15 | TRBD2 | TRBJ2-7 | - | TRBV30 | TGTGCCTGGAGTGTCTGGCGGGGGACTGACTACGAGCAGTACTTC | CAWSVWRGTDYEQYF
14 | - | TRBJ2-7 | few | TRBV27 | TGTGCCAGCATCACCCTACTGAGGCCCTACGAGCAGTACTTC | CASITLLRPYEQYF
13 | - | TRBJ1-1 | - | TRBV18 | TGTGCCAGCTCCTCAGGGCCGAACACTGAAGCTTTCTTT | CASSSGPNTEAFF
14 | TRBD1 | TRBJ1-5 | once | TRBV25-1 | TGTGCCAGCAGCGAAACAGGGGTCAATCAGCCCCAGCATTTT | CASSETGVNQPQHF
13 | - | TRBJ2-7 | - | TRBV18 | TGTGCCAGCTCACCACCAGCGAGATACGAGCAGTACTTC | CASSPPARYEQYF
14 | - | TRBJ2-7 | - | TRBV19 | TGTGCCTCGAGTTCGGGATGGAGCTCCTACGAGCAGTACTTC | CASSSGWSSYEQYF
15 | TRBD1 | TRBJ1-6 | - | TRBV6-5 | TGTGCCAGCAGTAAATGGACAGGGGCGGATTCACCCCTCCACTTT | CASSKWTGADSPLHF
13 | TRBD2 | TRBJ2-1 | once | TRBV6-1 | TGTGCCAGCAGTGCGTCTAGCGGCCATGAGCAGTTCTTC | CASSASSGHEQFF
14 | - | TRBJ1-5 | few | TRBV7-2 | TGTGCCAGCAGTCCCCGGGAGAGCAATCAGCCCCAGCATTTT | CASSPRESNQPQHF
13 | TRBD2 | TRBJ2-5 | - | TRBV29-1 | TGCAGCGCCACTAGCGGGAGAATAGAGACCCAGTACTTC | CSATSGRIETQYF
13 | - | TRBJ2-7 | - | TRBV27 | TGTGCCAGCAGTCCGGGAGACCCCTACGAGCAGTACTTC | CASSPGDPYEQYF
17 | TRBD2 | TRBJ2-7 | once | TRBV5-1 | TGCGCCAGCAGCTTGTCTGCGCTAGCGGGAGCTTCCTACGAGCAGTACTTC | CASSLSALAGASYEQYF
16 | TRBD2 | TRBJ2-1 | - | TRBV6-5 | TGTGCCAGCAGTTACTCGATGCTAGCGGTATCCAATGAGCAGTTCTTC | CASSYSMLAVSNEQFF
14 | - | TRBJ1-1 | - | TRBV5-1 | TGCGCCAGCAGCTTGGGAACAAAGAACACTGAAGCTTTCTTT | CASSLGTKNTEAFF
15 | - | TRBJ1-6 | - | TRBV5-5 | TGTGCCAGCAGCTTGTGGAGGGCAGATAATTCACCCCTCCACTTT | CASSLWRADNSPLHF
12 | - | TRBJ1-5 | - | TRBV28 | TGTGCCAGCAGTTTACAGAATCAGCCCCAGCATTTT | CASSLQNQPQHF
19 | TRBD2 | TRBJ2-7 | - | TRBV27 | TGTGCCAGCAGTTATAGGGCCGCTACCGGGACTAGCGGCTCCTACGAGCAGTACTTC | CASSYRAATGTSGSYEQYF
16 | - | TRBJ2-4 | - | TRBV6-5 | TGTGCCAGCAGTTCCGGGCCAGGGTGGTCCAAAAACATTCAGTACTTC | CASSSGPGWSKNIQYF
14 | - | TRBJ1-1 | - | TRBV11-2 | TGTGCCAGCAGCTTAGATCGGGGGGAGACTGAAGCTTTCTTT | CASSLDRGETEAFF
14 | TRBD1 | TRBJ1-4 | - | TRBV28 | TGTGCCAGCAGCCGGGGACAGAGTAATGAAAAACTGTTTTTT | CASSRGQSNEKLFF
16 | TRBD2 | TRBJ2-2 | once | TRBV18 | TGTGCCAGCTCACCCCTGGGACTAGAGAGCACCGGGGAGCTGTTTTTT | CASSPLGLESTGELFF
16 | - | TRBJ2-2 | once | TRBV9 | TGTGCCAGCAGCGTAGAGCCGGTTACGAACACCGGGGAGCTGTTTTTT | CASSVEPVTNTGELFF
16 | TRBD1 | TRBJ2-2 | - | TRBV9 | TGTGCCAGCAGCTTCCGGGACAGGGGGCTAACTGGGGAGCTGTTTTTT | CASSFRDRGLTGELFF